These T cell receptor beta chains were read from a single sample in a study of T cells in Graves' hyperthyroidism and ophthalmopathy. TCRdb reanalysed the multiplex PCR reads using MiXCR and keeps one entry per CDR3 protein. This sample has roughly 380,000 distinct CDR3 sequences, with approximately 15% found just once. The sequenced material came from blood. The source is an older woman with Graves' hyperthyroidism. The CDR3 runs from the conserved cysteine through the conserved F or W. D genes are given only for firm matches. Expanded clones get a size class; other rows say once, few or many, or leave the size out.

d_call j_call v_call clone_size cdr3_nt cdr3_aa
NA TRBJ1-1 TRBV5-1 many TGCGCCAGCATGGACTCTGTGGGGGGTCGCACTGAAGCTTTCTTT CASMDSVGGRTEAFF
NA TRBJ1-3 TRBV7-9 many TGTGCCAGCAGCTTGGGGGTCCGCTCTGGAAACACCATATATTTT CASSLGVRSGNTIYF
TRBD1 TRBJ1-4 TRBV12-3/TRBV12-4 NA TGTGCCAGCAGTTCCCCGGGGACAGCAACTAATGAAAAACTGTTTTTT CASSSPGTATNEKLFF
NA TRBJ1-2 TRBV7-8 few TGTGCCAGCAGCCCGCCGAGGACTACAGGGAACGCTAACTATGGCTACACCTTC CASSPPRTTGNANYGYTF
NA TRBJ2-5 TRBV2 many TGTGCCAGCAGTCGGGGATATGAGACCCAGTACTTC CASSRGYETQYF
NA TRBJ2-4 TRBV11-2 NA TGTGCCAGCAGCTTAGGGGGAGTAGCCATTCAGTACTTC CASSLGGVAIQYF
TRBD2 TRBJ2-3 TRBV5-1 NA TGCGCCAGCAGCTTGGAGACGGGAGGGGGCACAGATACGCAGTATTTT CASSLETGGGTDTQYF
NA TRBJ2-7 TRBV11-3 many TGTGCCAGCAGCTTAGGACGGGCCTACGAGCAGTACTTC CASSLGRAYEQYF
NA TRBJ2-1 TRBV4-2 many TGTGCCAGCAGCCAAGATCCGCAGAACTACAATGAGCAGTTCTTC CASSQDPQNYNEQFF
NA TRBJ1-6 TRBV11-2 many TGTGCCAGCACCCCTTTGTGGGCTAATTCACCCCTCCACTTT CASTPLWANSPLHF
TRBD2 TRBJ2-1 TRBV3-1 many TGTGCCAGCAGCCGAGCGACTAGCGGGAGACCCAATGAGCAGTTCTTC CASSRATSGRPNEQFF
TRBD2 TRBJ2-1 TRBV2 many TGTGCCAGCAGTGGGAGGGGACTAGCGGTCAATGAGCAGTTCTTC CASSGRGLAVNEQFF
NA TRBJ1-2 TRBV3-1 NA TGTGCCAGCAGCCAACTCGGGACAAGAAATGGCTACACCTTC CASSQLGTRNGYTF
TRBD2 TRBJ2-3 TRBV10-3 few TGTGCCATCAGTGAGGGAGGGACTAGCGGGAGTGCAGATACGCAGTATTTT CAISEGGTSGSADTQYF
NA TRBJ2-7 TRBV18 NA TGTGCCAGCTCACCGACACGGGAGAGCTACGAGCAGTACTTC CASSPTRESYEQYF
NA TRBJ1-5 TRBV30 many TGTGCCTGGAGTGTACTCGGTCAGCCCCAGCATTTT CAWSVLGQPQHF
NA TRBJ1-2 TRBV10-3 few TGTGCCATTACCCCGGCAGGCTCCTATGGCTACACCTTC CAITPAGSYGYTF
NA TRBJ1-5 TRBV2 many TGTGCCAGCAGTGCAGGGGCTGGGCAGCCCCAGCATTTT CASSAGAGQPQHF
NA TRBJ2-1 TRBV5-1 many TGCGCCAGCAGCTCGGACGGGCGGGGTGAGCAGTTCTTC CASSSDGRGEQFF
TRBD1 TRBJ2-5 TRBV20-1 many TGCAGTGCTAGAGACCTGGGACAGGGGGTCCAAGAGACCCAGTACTTC CSARDLGQGVQETQYF
NA TRBJ1-2 TRBV19 few TGTGCCAGTAGTATCAGGCCCTATGGCTACACCTTC CASSIRPYGYTF
TRBD1 TRBJ2-7 TRBV10-3 many TGTGCCATCAGGGCCCTCGGGACAGAGGGTTCCGAGCAGTACTTC CAIRALGTEGSEQYF
NA TRBJ2-1 TRBV19 few TGTGCCAGTACCGGACTAACAACCTCCTACAATGAGCAGTTCTTC CASTGLTTSYNEQFF
NA TRBJ1-2 TRBV3-1 NA TGTGCCAGCAGCCCAAGGGCATCGGGTGTCTACACCTTC CASSPRASGVYTF
NA TRBJ2-5 TRBV7-9 many TGTGCCAGCAGCTTCCCTGGACGAGAGACCCAGTACTTC CASSFPGRETQYF
TRBD1 TRBJ2-1 TRBV7-3 NA TGTGCCAGCAGCTCTACGCCGGACAGGGGCAATGAGCAGTTCTTC CASSSTPDRGNEQFF
TRBD1 TRBJ1-2 TRBV6-1 many TGTGCCAGCAGTGAATTTGGGACAGGGAGCGGCTACACCTTC CASSEFGTGSGYTF
NA TRBJ2-1 TRBV6-1 few TGTGCCAGCAGTTACTTGAACTCCTACAATGAGCAGTTCTTC CASSYLNSYNEQFF
TRBD1 TRBJ2-5 TRBV24-1 NA TGTGCCACCAAACCGGGACAGGGGGCGAGGGAGACCCAGTACTTC CATKPGQGARETQYF
NA TRBJ2-5 TRBV20-1 many TGCAGTGCTAGTGGTCGAGCGGGCGGGGAGACCCAGTACTTC CSASGRAGGETQYF
TRBD1 TRBJ1-1 TRBV7-8 many TGTGCCAGCAGCTTACAGCCCGGGACAGGCGTCATGAACACTGAAGCTTTCTTT CASSLQPGTGVMNTEAFF
NA TRBJ2-5 TRBV9 few TGTGCCAGCAGCGTAGCCGCAGGGTGGGAGACCCAGTACTTC CASSVAAGWETQYF
TRBD2 TRBJ2-1 TRBV20-1 few TGCAGTGCTAGGGATTTAGCGGGAGGATCCTACAATGAGCAGTTCTTC CSARDLAGGSYNEQFF
TRBD2 TRBJ2-7 TRBV6-1 many TGTGCCGCCATGGCTAGCGGAGAGCGGGAGCAGTACTTC CAAMASGEREQYF
NA TRBJ2-2 TRBV20-1 many TGCAGTGCTTTATATTACACCGGGGAGCTGTTTTTT CSALYYTGELFF
NA TRBJ2-1 TRBV5-6 many TGTGCCAGCAGCCGGGAAGGCGAGCAGTTCTTC CASSREGEQFF
NA TRBJ2-3 TRBV24-1 few TGTGCCACCAGTGCCCCCGGCACAGATACGCAGTATTTT CATSAPGTDTQYF
TRBD2 TRBJ2-1 TRBV11-2 many TGTGCCAGCAGCTTAGGGGGGGAGGGCCCCTACAATGAGCAGTTCTTC CASSLGGEGPYNEQFF
TRBD2 TRBJ2-7 TRBV19 NA TGTGCCAGTAGTACCCTAGCGGGAGAGTACGAGCAGTACTTC CASSTLAGEYEQYF
TRBD2 TRBJ2-1 TRBV29-1 many TGCAGCGTTGAAGAGCCCCAGCGGGGTTCCTACAATGAGCAGTTCTTC CSVEEPQRGSYNEQFF
TRBD2 TRBJ2-7 TRBV7-6 many TGTGCCAGCAGCTTCGCAGCGGGAGTTGGCGAGCAGTACTTC CASSFAAGVGEQYF
NA TRBJ2-7 TRBV7-2 many TGTGCCAGCAGCTTAGTGGTTTGGGCCGACCTAAGCTCCTACGAGCAGTACTTC CASSLVVWADLSSYEQYF
TRBD1 TRBJ2-3 TRBV20-1 many TGCAGTGCCAATTCACAGGGGGAGGGCACAGATACGCAGTATTTT CSANSQGEGTDTQYF
NA TRBJ2-5 TRBV4-1 many TGCGCCAGCAGCCAATGGCGGGAAGAGACCCAGTACTTC CASSQWREETQYF
TRBD1 TRBJ2-1 TRBV13 few TGTGCCAGCAGCAAGGGACAGTTTCCAGCTGAGCAGTTCTTC CASSKGQFPAEQFF
TRBD1 TRBJ2-5 TRBV6-1 many TGTGCCAGCACTTTGGACAGGGGGTGGCAAAAGACCCAGTACTTC CASTLDRGWQKTQYF
TRBD2 TRBJ2-1 TRBV28 many TGTGCCAGCAGTTTATCGCTGCGGGAGGGCCGATATGAGCAGTTCTTC CASSLSLREGRYEQFF
NA TRBJ2-3 TRBV7-8 many TGTGCCAGCACCCTCAGGCGATTCACAGATACGCAGTATTTT CASTLRRFTDTQYF